This entry is about one T cell receptor beta chain. Profiled with immunoSEQ multiplex PCR; TCRdb holds only in-frame clones, not every one. The profile shows approximately 340,000 clones, more than 60% of them singletons. This CDR3 spans 13 amino acids. With 5 bases removed from V and 0 bases from J, the gap between germline ends came to 8 bases. CDR1 and CDR2 from the germline V gene are GTSNPN and SVGIG (reference sequence). This specimen belongs to a study of shared clonotypes between healthy human individuals. The chain is built from TRBV30 and TRBJ1-3; D call uncertain. This receptor was taken from a man aged 30-40 years in good health. The sample was memory CD4+ T cells sorted from blood. Subset defined: CD45RA-negative fraction. This CDR3 is CAWLGYSGNTIYF. CDR3 DNA: TGTGCCTGGTTAGGATACTCTGGAAACACCATATATTTT.